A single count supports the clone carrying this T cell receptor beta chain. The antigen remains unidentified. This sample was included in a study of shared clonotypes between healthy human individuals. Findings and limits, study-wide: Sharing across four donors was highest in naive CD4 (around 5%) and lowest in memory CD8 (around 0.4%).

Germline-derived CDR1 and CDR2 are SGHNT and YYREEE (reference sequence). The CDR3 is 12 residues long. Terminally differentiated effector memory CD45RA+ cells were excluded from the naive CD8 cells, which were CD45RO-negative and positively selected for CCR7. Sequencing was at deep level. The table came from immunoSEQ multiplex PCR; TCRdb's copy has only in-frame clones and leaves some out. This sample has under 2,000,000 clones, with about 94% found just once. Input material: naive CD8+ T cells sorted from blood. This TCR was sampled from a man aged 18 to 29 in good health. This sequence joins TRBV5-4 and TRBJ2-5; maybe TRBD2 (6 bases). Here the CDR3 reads CASGGVEETQYF. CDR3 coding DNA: TGTGCGAGTGGCGGGGTGGAGGAGACCCAGTACTTC.